The T cell receptor (beta chain) under discussion was sequenced for a study of blood T cell repertoires in COVID-19. Clones were sequenced by immunoSEQ multiplex PCR, and TCRdb holds only the in-frame ones, with some missing. This sample has about 220,000 clones, with around 83% found just once. Sequencing was performed on peripheral blood. The TCR sequence derives from a man aged 50 to 60 who had recovered from COVID-19.

The CDR3 here is CASSYMRQRTGELFF. Written as DNA, the CDR3 is TGTGCCAGCAGTTACATGCGACAGCGCACCGGGGAGCTGTTTTTT. The chain recombines TRBV6-5 with TRBJ2-2, with D possibly being TRBD1 (5 bases). The CDR3 has 15 residues. V dropped 2 bases and J dropped 4 bases, with 11 bases sitting between them. From germline, CDR1 is MNHEY and CDR2 SVGAGI.